This T cell receptor beta chain came from a study of identical twins' blood T cells. For the study at large: Roughly 6 alpha and about 6 beta libraries together yielded tens of millions of reads.

The donors were healthy female monozygous twins, three pairs in total. Using its own MiXCR run on the 5' RACE reads, TCRdb lists one record per CDR3 protein. The table includes 300,000 to 450,000 distinct CDR3 sequences, over 25% detected once. In this sample, this clonotype turned up many times. Antigen specificity is unknown. The CDR3 sequence is 13 residues long. Germline V lookup: CDR1 SNHLY, CDR2 FYNNEI. V gave up 2 bases and J gave up 5 bases, with 10 bases separating them. Study-wide results and limits: Shared CDR3 clonotype counts between two donors mainly tracked the product of their cloneset sizes, twins included. Top TCRbeta clonotypes were shared more with twin than unrelated donors.

This receptor was obtained from a woman aged 18 to 55 in good health. The chain uses TRBV2 and TRBJ2-7; D unclear. The sequenced sample consisted of PBMCs. In DNA, the CDR3 is TGTGCCAGCAGTGAAAACCCCGAGGACGAGCAGTACTTC. It codes for CASSENPEDEQYF.